What follows describes a single T cell receptor beta chain. Its antigen is still unknown. The data are from a study of Ad26.COV2.S vaccination and SARS-CoV-2 variants. On the study more broadly: Ad26.COV2.S was injected intramuscularly once or twice, 56 days apart. Study observations and caveats: Substantial breadth in spike-specific CD8+ and CD4+ T cell responses was reportedly seen after vaccination.

The CDR3 length is 16 residues. Germline CDR1 is MNHEY and CDR2 is SMNVEV (reference sequence). Trimming stripped 2 bases from V and 1 base from J, with 14 bases between. Described treatment: roughly 18 received Ad26.COV2.S at low or high dose, single or two shots; roughly five received placebo; per-sample allocation not given. Each sample was drawn 63 days after the first injection (of vaccine or placebo). The individual, an adult aged 18-55 years, was a donor in Boston. What was given as vaccine was an Ad26 vector encoding Wuhan-strain SARS-CoV-2 spike. This table comes from immunoSEQ multiplex PCR, and its TCRdb copy is limited to in-frame clones, with some not included. The table includes over 400,000 clones, about 90% detected once.

The receptor comes from a person aged 18-60 years who received the Ad26.COV2.S COVID-19 vaccine or a placebo. V is TRBV27 and J is TRBJ1-1; no clear D gene. The sequencing here drew on peripheral blood, taken in a trial of Ad26.COV2.S vaccine versus placebo. This CDR3 reads CASSLTRPNRNTEAFF. CDR3 coding DNA: TGTGCCAGCAGTTTAACCCGTCCAAATCGGAACACTGAAGCTTTCTTT.